This TCR beta chain was identified in a study of PD-1 blockade in mismatch repair-deficient tumors. Comments on this clone: Different DNA sequences within this sample yield the same CDR3.

The germline V gene has CDR1 MNHEY and CDR2 SVGAGI. CDR3 length: 14 amino acids. Trimming at V came to 6 bases and at J to 0 bases, leaving 3 bases not matched to a gene. Some clones are missing from TCRdb's copy, which holds only in-frame ones; the method was immunoSEQ multiplex PCR. The data show roughly 130,000 clones, roughly 86% seen once. Sequencing used peripheral blood, obtained approximately 72 weeks after starting pembrolizumab. The receptor's source is an adult with mismatch repair-deficient cancer. The rearrangement uses TRBV6-5 and TRBJ1-2, with 8 bases that match TRBD1. Here the CDR3 reads CASSGTGTNYGYTF. In DNA form, the CDR3 reads TGTGCCAGCAGCGGGACAGGTACTAACTATGGCTACACCTTC.